Presented here are 25 T cell receptor beta chains from one specimen sequenced in a study of cytomegalovirus exposure and HLA in healthy donors. Assay used: immunoSEQ multiplex PCR; TCRdb lists only in-frame clones, some missing. This sample has some 90,000 clones, with more than 85% found just once. Sequenced input: PBMCs. All receptors come from a man aged 18 to 29 in good health and CMV-seropositive.

This chain joins TRBV13 and TRBJ2-1; D is undetermined. CDR1 and CDR2 (germline): PRHDT, FYEKMQ (reference sequence). The CDR3 totals 15 residues. V gave up 4 bases and J gave up 0 bases, with 10 bases separating them. The CDR3 region has the DNA TGTGCCAGCAGCTCGACAACCAACTCCTACAATGAGCAGTTCTTC. The encoded protein is CASSSTTNSYNEQFF.

The chain recombines TRBV7-2 with TRBJ2-3; possibly TRBD2 for D (6 bases). CDR1 and CDR2 from the germline V gene are SGHTA and FQGNSA. Trimming left V 2 bases short and J 3 bases short, with 21 bases between. The CDR3 has 18 amino acids. The CDR3: CASSLNGAGTAGTDTQYF. The CDR3 nucleotides are TGTGCCAGCAGCTTAAACGGGGCGGGGACTGCCGGGACAGATACGCAGTATTTT.

The chain employs TRBV18 and TRBJ1-1; weak D call: TRBD1 (6 bases). Germline CDR1 reads KGHSH; CDR2 reads LQKENI. The CDR3 runs to 16 residues. V shed 1 base and J shed 1 base, with 13 bases lying between them. The CDR3 region is CASSPRFGQTNTEAFF. CDR3 coding DNA: TGTGCCAGCTCACCACGGTTCGGACAGACGAACACTGAAGCTTTCTTT.

The rearrangement joins TRBV9 to TRBJ1-1, with 7 bases that match TRBD1. Trimming removed 1 base from V and 6 bases from J; junction bases left unmatched: 15. Germline V lookup: CDR1 SGDLS, CDR2 YYNGEE. The CDR3 contains 17 residues. CDR3 residues: CASSVQTGSIFGAEAFF. In DNA, the CDR3 is TGTGCCAGCAGCGTACAGACAGGGAGTATTTTTGGGGCTGAAGCTTTCTTT.

This chain uses TRBV7-9 with TRBJ2-3; 8 nucleotides align to TRBD2. Germline assignment: CDR1 SEHNR and CDR2 FQNEAQ (reference sequence). The J segment lost 3 bases and the V segment lost 4 bases, leaving 12 bases of the junction unmatched. This CDR3 contains 17 residues. CDR3 nucleotide sequence: TGTGCCAGCAGCTCCCCGCGGCTAGCGGGCGCGACAGATACGCAGTATTTT. As protein: CASSSPRLAGATDTQYF.

The chain employs TRBV19 and TRBJ1-3; D may be TRBD1 (6 bases). The CDR3 spans 14 residues. Trimming shortened V by 7 bases and J by 0 bases, and 10 bases separated the two germline ends. Germline CDR1 is LNHDA and CDR2 is SQIVND (reference sequence). Written as DNA, the CDR3 is TGTGCCAGTACCAGGGGTAGCTCTGGAAACACCATATATTTT. Amino acids: CASTRGSSGNTIYF.

The gene calls are TRBV19 and TRBJ1-3, with D perhaps TRBD1 (6 bases). Per germline, CDR1 LNHDA and CDR2 SQIVND (reference sequence). CDR3 length equals 13 residues. Trimming stripped 5 bases from V and 4 bases from J, with 9 bases between. CDR3 sequence (DNA): TGTGCCAGTAGTTGGGGGCTCGGAAACACCATATATTTT. Amino acids: CASSWGLGNTIYF.

The J gene is TRBJ1-4, the V gene TRBV18; 7 bases align to TRBD1. Germline V gene lookup returns CDR1 KGHSH and CDR2 LQKENI. This CDR3 is 17 amino acids long. Trimming at V came to 8 bases and at J to 3 bases, leaving 15 bases not matched to a gene. The CDR3 nucleotides read TGTGCCAGCACCCGGGACAGACCTGCGGCCTCTAATGAAAAACTGTTTTTT. Translated, it gives CASTRDRPAASNEKLFF. Full variable domain (remainder filled in from reference TRBV18 and TRBJ1-4): NAGVMQNPRHLVRRRGQEARLRCSPMKGHSHVYWYRQLPEEGLKFMVYLQKENIIDESGMPKERFSAEFPKEGPSILRIQQVVRGDSAAYFCASTRDRPAASNEKLFFGSGTQLSVL.

V usage is TRBV9 and J usage is TRBJ2-3, with D possibly being TRBD1 (5 bases). V lost 0 bases to trimming and J lost 0 bases, with 11 bases between them. This CDR3 spans 16 amino acids. The germline CDR1 and CDR2 sequences are SGDLS and YYNGEE. The CDR3 loop reads CASSVGVRASTDTQYF. The CDR3 coding sequence is TGTGCCAGCAGCGTAGGAGTCAGGGCTAGCACAGATACGCAGTATTTT.

CDR3 loop: CASSLAGGYRGNYGYTF. The CDR3 region has the DNA TGTGCCAGCAGCTTAGCGGGGGGATACAGGGGTAACTATGGCTACACCTTC. The V gene is TRBV7-2, the J gene TRBJ1-2; 7 bases map to TRBD1. Trimming at V came to 0 bases and at J to 1 base, leaving 8 bases not matched to a gene. CDR1 SGHTA and CDR2 FQGNSA come from the germline V gene. This CDR3 has 17 amino acids.

This clone occurred once. The CDR3 here is CASSTTGGLAQPQHF. CDR3 coding DNA: TGTGCCAGTAGTACCACAGGGGGCCTGGCTCAGCCCCAGCATTTT. The chain has TRBV19 and TRBJ1-5, with TRBD1 matching 9 bases. There are 15 residues in the CDR3. The germline V gene encodes CDR1 LNHDA and CDR2 SQIVND (reference sequence). V lost 4 bases, J lost 6 bases, and 7 bases stayed unmatched. Full variable domain (missing parts from reference TRBV19 and TRBJ1-5): DGGITQSPKYLFRKEGQNVTLSCEQNLNHDAMYWYRQDPGQGLRLIYYSQIVNDFQKGDIAEGYSVSREKKESFPLTVTSAQKNPTAFYLCASSTTGGLAQPQHFGDGTRLSIL.

J is TRBJ2-3 and V is TRBV9; TRBD2 aligns across 9 bases. The length of the CDR3 is 16 residues. Unmatched junction bases numbered 4, after V lost 2 bases and J lost 0 bases. Per germline, CDR1 SGDLS and CDR2 YYNGEE. CDR3 residues: CASSVLAGTSTDTQYF. CDR3 in DNA: TGTGCCAGCAGCGTGCTAGCGGGGACAAGCACAGATACGCAGTATTTT.

This clone occurred a few times. J is TRBJ1-5 and V is TRBV4-2, with D tentatively TRBD1 (5 bases). Trimming took off 1 base at V and 6 bases at J, with 10 bases between the two ends. The CDR3 runs to 14 residues. Germline V gene data show CDR1 as LGHNA and CDR2 as YNFKEQ. As DNA, the CDR3 is TGTGCCAGCAGCCAAGGGCAGGGCTTTCAGCCCCAGCATTTT. Its protein is CASSQGQGFQPQHF.

The rearrangement uses TRBV28 and TRBJ2-7; 14 bases agree with TRBD2. The CDR3 runs to 15 residues. Germline V gene data show CDR1 as MDHEN and CDR2 as SYDVKM. The V gene end was trimmed by 6 bases and the J gene end by 7 bases; junction bases not matched to a gene: 8. The CDR3 loop is CASRAGTSGSGEQYF. The CDR3 DNA reads as TGTGCCAGCAGGGCCGGGACTAGCGGGAGTGGAGAGCAGTACTTC.

CDR3 sequence (DNA): TGCGCCAGCAGCCAAGTCCGGGACAGAAAGACCCAGTACTTC. This sequence encodes CASSQVRDRKTQYF. J is TRBJ2-5 and V is TRBV4-1; the match to TRBD1 covers 7 bases. V dropped 1 base and J dropped 6; count of bases not matched to a gene: 5. From germline, CDR1 is MGHRA and CDR2 YSYEKL. CDR3 size: 14 residues.

V is TRBV10-1 and J is TRBJ2-1; 7 nucleotides line up with TRBD2. Unmatched junction bases numbered 0, after V lost 3 bases and J lost 7 bases. The CDR3 length is 12 residues. Germline CDR1 reads WNHNN; CDR2 reads SYGVQD (reference sequence). Here the CDR3 DNA reads TGCGCCAGCAGTGACGGGGGGAATGAGCAGTTCTTC. Its translation is CASSDGGNEQFF.

The V gene is TRBV5-4, the J gene TRBJ1-4; D is ambiguous. Trimming removed 4 bases at V and 1 base at J, with 11 bases between. The germline V gene has CDR1 SGHNT and CDR2 YYREEE (reference sequence). The CDR3 contains 15 residues. This chain's CDR3 is CASSDEGLTNEKLFF. The CDR3 region has the DNA TGTGCCAGCAGCGATGAGGGTTTAACTAATGAAAAACTGTTTTTT.

The rearrangement links TRBV7-6 to TRBJ1-2, with 8 positions matching TRBD1. The CDR3 totals 18 residues. The trim removed 5 bases at V and 4 bases at J, leaving 18 bases unmatched. In germline, CDR1 is SGHVS, CDR2 FNYEAQ. The CDR3 loop is CASSPRQGTGESIYGYTF. In DNA, the CDR3 is TGTGCCAGCAGCCCCAGGCAAGGGACAGGAGAATCTATCTATGGCTACACCTTC.

This sequence joins TRBV4-2 and TRBJ2-7, with D possibly TRBD2 on 6 matching bases. This CDR3 is built from 14 residues. Trimming removed 4 bases from V and 0 bases from J, with 10 bases in between. Germline V gene lookup returns CDR1 LGHNA and CDR2 YNFKEQ. The DNA of the CDR3 is TGTGCCAGCAGCCCCGGGACTTTCTCCTACGAGCAGTACTTC. Its protein product is CASSPGTFSYEQYF.

The J gene is TRBJ2-5, the V gene TRBV15; D remains unclear. Germline-derived CDR1 and CDR2 are LNHNV and YYDKDF (reference sequence). Trimming removed 3 bases at V and 5 bases at J, with 10 bases between. The CDR3 runs 13 residues. This CDR3 reads CATSRVDEETQYF. The DNA of the CDR3 is TGTGCCACCAGCAGGGTAGATGAGGAGACCCAGTACTTC.

This chain joins TRBV11-3 and TRBJ2-3; D ambiguous. Trimming pared 4 bases from V and 6 bases from J, leaving 5 bases between. This CDR3 is built from 11 residues. CDR1 SGHNT and CDR2 YENEEA come from the germline V gene. The CDR3 spells CASSSRDTQYF. The CDR3 bases are TGTGCCAGCAGCTCTAGGGATACGCAGTATTTT.

J is TRBJ2-7 and V is TRBV5-5, with 7 positions matching TRBD1. This CDR3 comprises 13 residues. Germline V gene sequence: CDR1 SGHKS, CDR2 YYEKEE (reference sequence). The V segment lost 3 bases and the J segment 7 bases; nucleotides outside the gene matches: 7. CDR3 sequence: CASSYTDRTEQYF. The CDR3 region has the DNA TGTGCCAGCAGCTACACGGACAGGACGGAGCAGTACTTC.

The J gene is TRBJ1-1, the V gene TRBV2; weak D call: TRBD1 (5 bases). The CDR3 has 13 amino acids. CDR1 SNHLY and CDR2 FYNNEI come from the germline V gene. The V and J ends lost 5 bases and 3 bases respectively, with 10 bases between them. For the CDR3, the DNA is TGTGCCAGCAGTAAAGACAGCTACACTGAAGCTTTCTTT. Protein sequence: CASSKDSYTEAFF.

This chain uses TRBV6-4 with TRBJ2-3; 10 bases line up with TRBD2. The V and J ends lost 5 bases and 4 bases, in that order; junction bases with no gene match: 9. CDR1 MRHNA and CDR2 SNTAGT come from the germline V gene. The CDR3 is 16 amino acids. The DNA for the CDR3 is TGTGCCAGCAGTTATTTAGCGGGAGGAGAGGCAGATACGCAGTATTTT. Its translation: CASSYLAGGEADTQYF.

The chain couples TRBV25-1 to TRBJ2-3, with 9 bases identical to TRBD2. Losses at the gene ends were 3 bases for V and 4 bases for J; bases not matched to a gene: 8. This CDR3 comprises 16 residues. The germline V gene encodes CDR1 MGHDK and CDR2 SYGVNS. CDR3 sequence (DNA): TGTGCCAGCAGTGATAGGCGGGAGGGCCCCCCAGATACGCAGTATTTT. As protein: CASSDRREGPPDTQYF.